This T cell receptor beta chain emerged from a study of neoadjuvant anti-PD-1 for oral cavity cancer. The patients had HPV-negative, locally advanced oral cavity squamous cell carcinoma. Analysis of PBMCs was direct, with no culture step. The CDR3 is 12 residues long. Germline V gene data show CDR1 as SNHLY and CDR2 as FYNNEI. Assay used: immunoSEQ multiplex PCR; TCRdb lists only in-frame clones, some missing. The data show around 17,000 clones, around 62% seen once. The chain recombines TRBV2 with TRBJ2-7; TRBD2 aligns across 9 bases. Sequencing was performed on PBMCs, taken before nivolumab (anti-PD-1) treatment. The TCR sequence derives from a person aged 35 to 85 with oral cavity squamous cell carcinoma. This chain's CDR3 is CASSEDGLALSV. The CDR3 DNA sequence: TGTGCCAGCAGTGAAGATGGACTAGCGCTGAGTGTC.